This T cell receptor beta chain was captured by sequencing in a study of cytomegalovirus exposure and HLA in healthy donors (dated by TCRdb to 2017 to 2019). Describing the broader study: In an earlier analysis of 587 of the donors, approximately 300 Gb of sequence data and 95 million to 130 million unique TCR beta sequences from 150 million to 200 million T cells were reported. About 280 gigabases of sequencing data and roughly 80 million unique TCR sequences made up an early release that covered under 750 HLA-typed donors. Of the roughly 400 genotyped donors, approximately 82% fell in the genetic ancestry cluster associated with self-reported Caucasian donors. The aim of the study was to test whether cataloging public T cell receptors could identify signatures of past pathogen exposure. The study profiled the T cell repertoires of 500 to 800 subjects by immunosequencing and related them to cytomegalovirus serostatus. Besides the first cohort of about 730 subjects, a separate validation cohort made up of roughly 120 different subjects was used. To predict cytomegalovirus infection status, the study brought together high-throughput TCR immunosequencing, statistical association of individual TCRs with disease status, and machine learning. To study patterns of TCR occurrence, a later analysis re-analyzed previously published TCR beta repertoires from 500 to 850 donors and added high-resolution HLA genotyping. Rather than drawing on any new phenotypic data, the later analysis identified candidate immune exposures from TCR beta sequences and the way those sequences occurred across donors. An earlier analysis of several hundred of the donors applied high-throughput TCR beta sequencing to assess whether each TCR beta V gene segment acted as functional or pseudogenic. Donor age, sex, ethnicity and CMV serostatus were compiled together with the repertoire data. In a later genetic analysis, genome-wide SNP genotypes for about 55% of the 666 donors were used, and that subset was treated as a discovery cohort. All discovery cohort repertoires had been generated using a single sequencing platform. Class I and class II HLA loci were covered by the typing at four-digit resolution. Typing coverage differed by locus: A, B, C, DRB1 and DQB1 were typed in roughly 629-630 donors, DQA1 in approximately 520, DPA1 in approximately 600, and DPB1 in just under 490. Roughly five DR-DQ haplotypes were handled as single units for association and clustering because linkage in the cohort was strong. Among a few hundred genotyped donors of the cohort, an average of around 240,000 unique TCR beta nucleotide sequences were sequenced per donor, about a sixth of them non-productive. The research as a whole found: Because HLA typing was missing for some donors at each locus, association tests included only the typed subset. The sequencing pipeline was judged likely to have produced a cluster of highly shared sequence variants as a technical artifact. Because counts were too low, around 18 rarely observed V segments, including chromosome 9 orphons, were left out of the earlier analysis of a few hundred of the donors. The only immune exposure information available for the cohort was CMV serostatus. When HLA alleles, especially DR and DQ, strongly co-occurred, attributing TCR associations to individual alleles was difficult. According to the authors, the approach could potentially be generalized to other disease states and immunological phenotypes. The study gave a list of more than 150 TCR beta chains associated with cytomegalovirus. In a later analysis, HLA-associated TCR beta chains were found to be more clonally expanded and to have lower generation probabilities than equally common non-associated chains. A later analysis found that most CMV-associated TCR beta chains appeared HLA-restricted, with HLA associations seemingly driven largely by CMV exposure. In a later analysis, the rate of TCR association differed among HLA loci, with DRB1 alleles having the most associated TCRs and HLA-C alleles having the fewest. An earlier analysis of approximately 530 of the donors showed that most TCR beta V segments appeared in productive rearrangements either about 87% or about 30% of the time, which broadly matched IMGT annotations. While some public TCRs were present in many individuals, most TCR sequences turned up only very rarely across donors. In a later genetic analysis, a missense DCLRE1C variant was associated with V-gene and J-gene trimming of TCR beta chains, and the association was replicated in an independent cohort. A later genetic analysis reported fewer N-insertions in productive TCRs among donors in an Asian-associated ancestry cluster than the approximately 700-donor mean. A later analysis associated about 17,000 TCR beta sequences with specific HLA alleles at a false discovery rate of 0.05. Three of the identified cytomegalovirus-associated TCR beta chains were confirmed in vitro to be specific for cytomegalovirus antigens. Correlated functional status among segregating V segments might be attributable to linkage disequilibrium, but an unknown experimental factor could not be ruled out. A further reported finding was that TCR beta sequences accurately predicted the HLA-A and HLA-B alleles for most subjects in the first cohort. The 87-base-pair reads could not distinguish some IMGT-functional V segments, including TRBV6-2 and TRBV6-3, so those segments were excluded. Several of the top co-occurrence clusters appeared to be linked to parvovirus B19, influenza, CMV and Epstein-Barr virus, according to a later analysis. The cohort was sequenced for TCR beta chains only, and without alpha or paired-chain data the features that could be detected were limited. Roughly uniform sequencing depth across donors was assumed in presence/absence analyses, although this assumption may not hold. In both the original and validation cohorts, the classifier was reported to diagnose cytomegalovirus status with high specificity and sensitivity.

This clone was seen once. What this receptor recognizes is not known. Base qualities are not at hand, and no much larger clone is one base apart. Inclusive of the bounding cysteine and phenylalanine, the CDR3 is 15 residues long. The CDR3 DNA has 45 bases and is translated from base 1. Deletion took 1 base off V and 3 bases off J, with a span of 13 bases between the germline ends. The germline V gene encodes CDR1 LNHDA and CDR2 SQIVND (reference sequence). Library construction relied on the immunoSEQ multiplex PCR assay. A mixture of 60 forward primers for TCR Vbeta segments and 13 reverse primers for TCR Jbeta segments was used in the multiplex PCR. Amplification of the CDR3 region of rearranged TCR beta genes was performed with a multiplex PCR assay on genomic DNA. The amplified TCR beta libraries were sequenced on the Illumina HiSeq System as 87-base-pair reads. The original methods were these. In a later analysis, tens of millions of unique TCR beta chains were counted across the 666 repertoires, and roughly 11 million of these chains were shared by at least two donors. Raw reads were error-corrected and collapsed into unique sequences by a nearest-neighbor algorithm in which closely related sequences were merged to remove PCR and sequencing errors. CDR3 sequences were aligned to IMGT reference sequences to assign V, D and J gene segments. For a sequence to be retained, a match of at least six nucleotides was required to both a V gene segment and a J gene segment. Rearrangements were called productive when the CDR3 lacked stop codons and stayed in frame with V and J; all others were non-productive. Following IMGT convention, CDR3 was defined as the stretch from the second conserved V-encoded cysteine up to the conserved J-encoded phenylalanine. Sequences without an unambiguous match to a single V gene segment were excluded from the earlier analysis of about 630 of the donors. An earlier analysis of around 600 of the donors classified V segments as functional when productive rearrangements were above 56.7% and as segregating when the standard deviation between donors was above 5%. A statistical classification framework was built to diagnose cytomegalovirus status from the catalog of TCR beta chain sequences. A later analysis assigned V and J genes by comparing TCR nucleotide sequences with IMGT/GENE-DB human TR gene sequences. The TCRdist pipeline was used in a later analysis to assign CDR3 sequences and most-parsimonious VDJ recombination scenarios. In a later analysis, every TCR beta chain was defined by the combination of its CDR3 amino acid sequence and its V-gene family, and reads without a unique V-gene family were dropped. To address suspected cross-contamination and a sequencing artifact, a later analysis removed over 500 highly shared, low-generation-probability nucleotide sequences. In a later analysis, a clonal expansion index for each public chain was calculated from normalized within-repertoire ranks of inferred template counts. In a later analysis, generation probabilities were computed using a VDJ recombination model fitted to out-of-frame rearrangements, and the results were checked against IGoR. Hypergeometric tests were used in a later analysis to score TCR-TCR, TCR-HLA and TCR-CMV co-occurrence, with a repertoire-size bias correction applied to the TCR pairs. In a later analysis, false discovery rates were estimated by permuting HLA or CMV assignments 20 times. In a later analysis, co-occurring TCRs were grouped using DBSCAN, with TCRdist sequence similarity added in when clustering inside HLA-allele-positive subsets. Repertoires with fewer than 30,000 or more than 120,000 public chains were left out of co-occurrence clustering, as were about five repertoires with anomalous nucleotide sharing. TCRdb limited this immuneACCESS table to in-frame rearrangements with V and J called. A share of clones is missing; checked studies link under half to unresolved V genes, and the rest is unexplained. V and J calls and clone size follow that table, whereas D and trimming were derived from the DNA. In all, the sample holds under 250,000 clones, and more than 75% of those were seen once. Together, the top ten hold around 1.2% of the sample.

The cohort comprised around 700 healthy bone marrow donors. At the time of sampling, every cohort member was nominally healthy, though immune exposures that went unrecorded were likely present. CMV serostatus was positive for 289 and negative for 352 of the 666 cohort members, and was not recorded for this donor. Each donor provided a peripheral blood sample, and peripheral blood mononuclear cells were used for TCR beta sequencing. The Qiagen DNeasy Blood Extraction Kit was used to extract genomic DNA from the blood cell samples. The rearranged segments are TRBV19 and TRBJ2-7; perhaps TRBD1 is the D gene, with 6 bases matching. The TCR comes from a human donor in good health. The sample consisted of PBMCs. This receptor has the CDR3 CASSIGGTSSYEQYF. The DNA reads as follows: TGTGCCAGTAGTATAGGGGGGACATCCAGCTACGAGCAGTACTTC.